This TCR beta chain was found in a study of cytomegalovirus exposure and HLA in healthy donors. Across the study: According to later analysis, the same platform produced the 130 or so validation and several hundred first-cohort repertoires.

TCRdb keeps only in-frame clones here, not all; method: immunoSEQ multiplex PCR. Of hundreds of thousands of clones listed, over 65% are singletons. Per germline, CDR1 WSHSY and CDR2 SAAADI. This CDR3 contains 15 residues. V lost 8 bases, J lost 4 bases, and 8 bases stayed unmatched. This clone appeared a few times. What it binds is unknown. Study findings and constraints: Testing in vitro showed a few CMV-associated chains specific for CMV antigens. Cytomegalovirus-associated TCR beta chains were listed, numbering some 150.

The clonotype originates from a woman younger than 35 in good health and CMV-seronegative. V gene TRBV10-2 combines with J gene TRBJ2-1, with 10 bases fitting TRBD2. Sequencing used PBMCs. The CDR3 bases are TGCGCCAGCGGGAGCGGGGGGGCTGATTACAATGAGCAGTTCTTC. Translated: CASGSGGADYNEQFF.